The T cell receptor beta chain under discussion was sequenced for a study of human T cells and chemical hapten exposure. The time point: pre-sensitization, week 0. Treatment in this sample: therapeutic diphenylcyclopropenone sensitization with weekly scalp DPC. Per the original methods: Per-sample TCR counts ranged from about 20,000 to 700,000, median 95,638. Using its own MiXCR run on the RACE reads, TCRdb lists one record per CDR3 protein. These V and J calls rely on TCRdb rather than the paper's analysis. The table records about 120,000 distinct CDR3 sequences, 13% of them present only once. Trimming left V 5 bases short and J 8 bases short, with 7 bases between. CDR1 and CDR2 (germline): SGHAT, FQNNGV. The CDR3 has 11 amino acids. General observations from the study: Against controls, expanded TCRs gave rise to significantly more large CDR3 similarity clusters. Sensitization with DPC brought no change to TCRs above 1 in 1000 in frequency.

This clonotype has a handful of counts. Its cognate antigen is unknown. The rearrangement joins TRBV11-2 to TRBJ2-4; D call uncertain. This specimen was whole blood, taken in connection with sensitization to the hapten diphenylcyclopropenone (DPC). The sequence was collected from a woman aged 18-29 years with alopecia areata. Some clones in this sample may be carry-over from other donors' samples. The CDR3 coding sequence is TGTGCCAGCAGCCTAACGGACATTCAGTACTTC. It yields the protein CASSLTDIQYF. Full variable domain (rest looked up from reference TRBV11-2 and TRBJ2-4): EAGVAQSPRYKIIEKRQSVAFWCNPISGHATLYWYQQILGQGPKLLIQFQNNGVVDDSQLPKDRFSAERLKGVDSTLKIQPAKLEDSAVYLCASSLTDIQYFGAGTRLSVL.